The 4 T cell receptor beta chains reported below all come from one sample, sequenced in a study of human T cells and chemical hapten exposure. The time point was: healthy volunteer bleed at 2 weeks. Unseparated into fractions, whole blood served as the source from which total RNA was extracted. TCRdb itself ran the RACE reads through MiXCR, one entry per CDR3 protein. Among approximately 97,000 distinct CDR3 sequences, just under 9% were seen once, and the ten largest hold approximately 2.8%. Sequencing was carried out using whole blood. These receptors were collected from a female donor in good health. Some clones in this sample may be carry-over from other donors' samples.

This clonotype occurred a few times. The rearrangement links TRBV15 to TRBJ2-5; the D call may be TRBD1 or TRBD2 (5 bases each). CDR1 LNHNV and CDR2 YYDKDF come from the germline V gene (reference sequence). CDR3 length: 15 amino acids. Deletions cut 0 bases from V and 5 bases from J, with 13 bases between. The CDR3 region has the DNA TGTGCCACCAGCAGAGATCTCGGGGCTCGGGAGACCCAGTACTTC. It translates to CATSRDLGARETQYF.

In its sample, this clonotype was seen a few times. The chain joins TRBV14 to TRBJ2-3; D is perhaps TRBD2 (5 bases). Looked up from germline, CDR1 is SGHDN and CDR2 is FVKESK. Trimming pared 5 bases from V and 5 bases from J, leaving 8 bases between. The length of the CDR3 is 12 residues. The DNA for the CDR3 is TGTGCCAGCAGCGTTACTAGAGATACGCAGTATTTT. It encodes CASSVTRDTQYF.

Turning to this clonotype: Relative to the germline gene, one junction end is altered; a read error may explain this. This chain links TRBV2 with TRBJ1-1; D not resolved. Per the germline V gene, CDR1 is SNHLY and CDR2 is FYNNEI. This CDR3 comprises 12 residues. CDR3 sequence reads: CASSEYGTEASF. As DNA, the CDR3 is TGTGCCAGCAGTGAATATGGAACTGAAGCTTCCTTT.

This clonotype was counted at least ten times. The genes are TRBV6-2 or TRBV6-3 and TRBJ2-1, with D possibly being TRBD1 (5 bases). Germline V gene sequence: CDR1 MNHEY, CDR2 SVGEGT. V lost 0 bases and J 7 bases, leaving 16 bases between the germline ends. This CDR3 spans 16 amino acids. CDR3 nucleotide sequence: TGTGCCAGCAGTTACTCTGTTACCGTAGGGGAAAATGAGCAGTTCTTC. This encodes CASSYSVTVGENEQFF.